This note documents a single T cell receptor (beta chain) sequence. Its antigen is unidentified. Amplification used 60 Vbeta primers and 13 Jbeta primers. Sequenced by immunoSEQ multiplex PCR; TCRdb stores in-frame clones only, minus some. This sample has roughly 190,000 clones, with about 86% found just once. The source of the sample is a study of cytomegalovirus exposure and HLA in healthy donors. The germline V gene has CDR1 PRHDT and CDR2 FYEKMQ (reference sequence). The CDR3 is made up of 15 amino acids. Trimming at V came to 4 bases and at J to 3 bases, leaving 4 bases not matched to a gene. Study outcomes and limitations: CMV antigen specificity was confirmed in vitro for a few CMV-associated chains. Analyses of presence and absence presupposed an approximately uniform sequencing depth across donors. 150 to 200 TCR beta chains were listed as cytomegalovirus-associated.

This chain connects TRBV13 to TRBJ2-1; 9 nucleotides agree with TRBD1. Sequenced material: PBMCs. The TCR was taken from a man aged 35 to 55 in good health and CMV-seropositive. CDR3 region: CASSYGQGLYNEQFF. The CDR3 region has the DNA TGTGCCAGCAGCTATGGACAGGGGCTCTACAATGAGCAGTTCTTC. Drawing the rest from reference TRBV13 and TRBJ2-1, the complete variable domain is AAGVIQSPRHLIKEKRETATLKCYPIPRHDTVYWYQQGPGQDPQFLISFYEKMQSDKGSIPDRFSAQQFSDYHSELNMSSLELGDSALYFCASSYGQGLYNEQFFGPGTRLTVL.